The 31 T cell receptor beta chains given below trace back to one sample, sequenced in a study of radiotherapy plus CTLA-4 blockade in lung cancer. Using immunoSEQ multiplex PCR, the repertoire was profiled, and TCRdb retains in-frame clones only, with some absent. The sample shows 30,000 to 35,000 clones, approximately 70% of them seen only once. This specimen consisted of peripheral blood, obtained from a patient treated with radiotherapy plus ipilimumab. All receptors derive from a human donor with non-small cell lung cancer who had stable disease on radiotherapy plus ipilimumab.

The genes are TRBV11-3 and TRBJ2-1; no firm D call. The V end was cut by 2 bases, the J end by 3 bases, with 8 bases between. The CDR3 spans 14 residues. Germline V CDR1 and CDR2: SGHNT, YENEEA. This CDR3 reads CASSLMGNYNEQFF. The CDR3 DNA reads TGTGCCAGCAGCTTAATGGGCAACTACAATGAGCAGTTCTTC.

The chain joins TRBV28 to TRBJ2-3; possibly TRBD2 for D (6 bases). V lost 5 bases and J lost 0, with 18 bases in between. Germline CDR1 is MDHEN and CDR2 is SYDVKM. The CDR3 sequence is 17 residues long. The CDR3 nucleotides are TGTGCCAGCAGTCCCCGGGGTGTGGGACTTAGCACAGATACGCAGTATTTT. This codes for CASSPRGVGLSTDTQYF.

In DNA, the CDR3 is TGTGCCAGCTCACCCCAGGAAGAGACCCAGTACTTC. Protein sequence: CASSPQEETQYF. The chain is built from TRBV18 and TRBJ2-5; D gene ambiguous. CDR3 length: 12 residues. Germline CDR1 and CDR2: KGHSH and LQKENI. Trimming stripped 3 bases from V and 3 bases from J, with 5 bases between. Full variable domain (rest looked up from reference TRBV18 and TRBJ2-5): NAGVMQNPRHLVRRRGQEARLRCSPMKGHSHVYWYRQLPEEGLKFMVYLQKENIIDESGMPKERFSAEFPKEGPSILRIQQVVRGDSAAYFCASSPQEETQYFGPGTRLLVL.

V and J are TRBV5-1 and TRBJ2-5; possibly TRBD2 for D (5 bases). Between the trimmed V and J ends, which lost 2 bases and 5 bases, there was a span of 16 bases. Germline assignment: CDR1 SGHRS and CDR2 YFSETQ. The CDR3 extends over 15 amino acids. In DNA form, the CDR3 reads TGCGCCAGCAGCTTAAGAGGCCCGCGGGTGGAGACCCAGTACTTC. Translated: CASSLRGPRVETQYF.

The chain carries TRBV27 and TRBJ1-5, with 10 bases identical to TRBD1. Trimming removed 5 bases from V and 1 base from J; junction bases left unmatched: 5. The CDR3 has 16 residues. CDR1 is MNHEY, CDR2 SMNVEV, per germline (reference sequence). The CDR3 DNA sequence: TGTGCCAGCAGTCCCCGGGACAGGGGAAGCAATCAGCCCCAGCATTTT. Translating gives CASSPRDRGSNQPQHF.

The CDR3 sequence is CASSLEGLQETQYF. CDR3 nucleotide sequence: TGCGCCAGCAGCTTGGAAGGCCTACAAGAGACCCAGTACTTC. V and J are TRBV5-1 and TRBJ2-5, with no clear D. CDR3 length: 14 residues. Per the germline V gene, CDR1 is SGHRS and CDR2 is YFSETQ. V gave up 0 bases and J gave up 2 bases, with 8 bases separating them. The variable domain in full, with the rest retrieved from reference TRBV5-1 and TRBJ2-5, is KAGVTQTPRYLIKTRGQQVTLSCSPISGHRSVSWYQQTPGQGLQFLFEYFSETQRNKGNFPGRFSGRQFSNSRSEMNVSTLELGDSALYLCASSLEGLQETQYFGPGTRLLVL.

The chain couples TRBV19 to TRBJ2-2; TRBD2 is a possible D gene (6 bases). CDR3 length: 14 amino acids. Trimming pared 3 bases from V and 4 bases from J, leaving 9 bases between. The germline CDR1 and CDR2 sequences are LNHDA and SQIVND (reference sequence). As DNA, the CDR3 is TGTGCCAGTAGTATCGGGGGAGGCACCGGGGAGCTGTTTTTT. Translating it yields CASSIGGGTGELFF.

This clone was recorded once. The V and J genes are TRBV4-3 and TRBJ2-3, with 13 positions matching TRBD2. The CDR3 extends over 17 amino acids. Germline V gene lookup returns CDR1 LGHNA and CDR2 YSLEER. The J segment lost 4 bases and the V segment lost 1 base, leaving 5 bases of the junction unmatched. This CDR3 reads CASSQGTSGSEADTQYF. In nucleotides, the CDR3 is TGCGCCAGCAGCCAAGGGACTAGCGGGAGTGAGGCAGATACGCAGTATTTT.

The V call is TRBV27, the J call TRBJ2-3, with TRBD2 matching 7 bases. The CDR3 length is 14 residues. Germline CDR1 and CDR2: MNHEY and SMNVEV (reference sequence). V trimming: 11 bases; J trimming: 2 bases; junction bases outside the gene matches: 10. CDR3 in amino acids: CAGRSGLNTDTQYF. The CDR3, as DNA: TGTGCCGGACGTAGCGGGTTAAACACAGATACGCAGTATTTT.

This rearrangement joins TRBV5-1 to TRBJ1-2, with D uncertain. CDR1 is SGHRS, CDR2 YFSETQ, per germline. The CDR3 has 15 residues. V lost 0 bases, J lost 11 bases, and 20 bases lay in between. This chain's CDR3 is CASSLAELGSSVYTF. DNA for the CDR3: TGCGCCAGCAGCTTGGCCGAGCTAGGAAGTTCAGTGTACACCTTC.

The chain couples TRBV29-1 to TRBJ2-1; D not resolved. This CDR3 contains 12 residues. CDR1 and CDR2 (germline): SQVTM, ANQGSEA. V lost 4 bases and J lost 7, with 11 bases in between. The CDR3 DNA follows: TGCAGCGTTGTACAGCAGATTAATGAGCAGTTCTTC. Translating it yields CSVVQQINEQFF.

V usage is TRBV5-4 and J usage is TRBJ2-7; tentatively, D is TRBD2 (6 bases). V was shortened by 2 bases and J by 0 bases, with 21 bases between the two germline ends. This CDR3 has 18 residues. Per the germline V gene, CDR1 is SGHNT and CDR2 is YYREEE (reference sequence). The CDR3 loop is CASSFSGENQWNSYEQYF. CDR3 nucleotides: TGTGCCAGCAGCTTTTCGGGAGAAAATCAGTGGAACTCCTACGAGCAGTACTTC.

The genes are TRBV19 and TRBJ2-6; D gene uncertain. This CDR3 spans 18 amino acids. The V gene's germline CDR1 is LNHDA and CDR2 SQIVND (reference sequence). Trimming took off 2 bases at V and 0 bases at J, with 14 bases between the two ends. CDR3 sequence reads: CASSIKGIWVSGANVLTF. CDR3 coding DNA: TGTGCCAGTAGTATAAAGGGAATATGGGTCTCTGGGGCCAACGTCCTGACTTTC.

This clone is labeled as medium-sized. This chain uses TRBV7-2 with TRBJ2-7; 8 bases match TRBD2. The germline V gene encodes CDR1 SGHTA and CDR2 FQGNSA. V gave up 1 base and J gave up 2 bases; unmatched junction bases: 4. The CDR3 spans 15 residues. In DNA form, the CDR3 reads TGTGCCAGCAGCTTAGTTTTAGCGGGGCCCTACGAGCAGTACTTC. As protein: CASSLVLAGPYEQYF.

This clone was detected only a few times. Here the CDR3 DNA reads TGTGCCAGCAGTGATCGGGAGCAGTTCTTC. Residues: CASSDREQFF. The chain employs TRBV6-1 and TRBJ2-1, with D unresolved. The germline V gene encodes CDR1 MNHNS and CDR2 SASEGT. The V end was cut by 3 bases, the J end by 10 bases, with 4 bases between. This CDR3 contains 10 residues.

Comments on this clone: A far larger clone is only one base removed, so a read error is likely. Other DNA sequences in the sample encode the same CDR3. This rearrangement joins TRBV6-1 to TRBJ1-5; a possible D gene is TRBD1 (6 bases). Germline assignment: CDR1 MNHNS and CDR2 SASEGT. The CDR3 has 18 residues. DNA of the CDR3: TGTGCCATCAGTGAGCCCAGGGGCGGCCAGTATAGCAATCAGCCCCAGCATTTT. This encodes CAISEPRGGQYSNQPQHF.

The chain recombines TRBV7-2 with TRBJ1-1, with D uncertain. The CDR3 spans 16 residues. CDR1 and CDR2 (germline): SGHTA, FQGNSA. The ends were cut back, 1 base at V and 0 bases at J, with 12 bases in the middle. The CDR3 DNA sequence: TGTGCCAGCAGCTTAGTAGGCCCTAGACTGAACACTGAAGCTTTCTTT. This encodes CASSLVGPRLNTEAFF.

This chain connects TRBV19 to TRBJ1-5; a possible D gene is TRBD1 (5 bases). Germline V gene sequence: CDR1 LNHDA, CDR2 SQIVND (reference sequence). The CDR3 extends over 15 amino acids. V was pared by 3 bases and J by 2 bases, with 11 bases between. CDR3 DNA sequence: TGTGCCAGTAGTATGTCAGGGCTGGGCAATCAGCCCCAGCATTTT. Translating gives CASSMSGLGNQPQHF.

The chain couples TRBV4-2 to TRBJ2-3, with 10 positions matching TRBD1. Losses at the gene ends were 0 bases for V and 4 bases for J; bases not matched to a gene: 10. This CDR3 is built from 18 residues. CDR1 is LGHNA and CDR2 is YNFKEQ in the germline V gene. The CDR3 coding sequence is TGTGCCAGCAGCCAAGATAGGAGGGGACAGGGGCGAGCAGATACGCAGTATTTT. Amino acids: CASSQDRRGQGRADTQYF.

V usage is TRBV30 and J usage is TRBJ1-4; maybe TRBD1 (5 bases). CDR1 GTSNPN and CDR2 SVGIG come from the germline V gene (reference sequence). V shed 0 bases and J shed 5 bases, with 13 bases lying between them. The CDR3 extends over 15 amino acids. CDR3 amino acids: CAWSVEGRWNEKLFF. In DNA, the CDR3 is TGTGCCTGGAGTGTAGAGGGGAGATGGAATGAAAAACTGTTTTTT. The whole variable domain, remainder taken from reference TRBV30 and TRBJ1-4, is SQTIHQWPATLVQPVGSPLSLECTVEGTSNPNLYWYRQAAGRGLQLLFYSVGIGQISSEVPQNLSASRPQDRQFILSSKKLLLSDSGFYLCAWSVEGRWNEKLFFGSGTQLSVL.

The gene calls are TRBV7-9 and TRBJ1-1; no clear D. V lost 3 bases to trimming and J lost 0 bases, with 8 bases between them. In germline, CDR1 is SEHNR, CDR2 FQNEAQ (reference sequence). The CDR3 is 14 residues long. The CDR3 DNA is TGTGCCAGCAGCTTGATGGCGATGAACACTGAAGCTTTCTTT. The encoded protein is CASSLMAMNTEAFF. Combining the CDR3 with reference TRBV7-9 and TRBJ1-1 gives the whole variable domain DTGVSQNPRHKITKRGQNVTFRCDPISEHNRLYWYRQTLGQGPEFLTYFQNEAQLEKSRLLSDRFSAERPKGSFSTLEIQRTEQGDSAMYLCASSLMAMNTEAFFGQGTRLTVV.

This chain links TRBV2 with TRBJ2-7; D is possibly TRBD1 (6 bases). Germline V lookup: CDR1 SNHLY, CDR2 FYNNEI. The CDR3 is made up of 15 amino acids. Trimming left V 2 bases short and J 3 bases short, with 14 bases between. The CDR3 coding sequence is TGTGCCAGCAGTGAATTTGCGTCAGGGGACTACGAGCAGTACTTC. This sequence encodes CASSEFASGDYEQYF.

This clone has more than one count but fewer than ten. V gene TRBV27 combines with J gene TRBJ2-7; D is perhaps TRBD1 (5 bases). This CDR3 is built from 15 residues. Germline CDR1 and CDR2: MNHEY and SMNVEV (reference sequence). Trimming cost V 1 base and J 0 bases, with 10 bases left between them. For the CDR3, the DNA is TGTGCCAGCAGTTTATACAGGCGGAGCTCCTACGAGCAGTACTTC. This translates into CASSLYRRSSYEQYF.

V usage is TRBV7-2 and J usage is TRBJ1-2, with 7 bases aligning to TRBD1. V was clipped by 1 base and J by 4 bases; unmatched bases: 6. The germline gives CDR1 SGHTA, CDR2 FQGNSA. This CDR3 has 15 amino acids. CDR3 in amino acids: CASSLGAGTVYGYTF. The DNA of the CDR3 is TGTGCCAGCAGCTTAGGGGCCGGGACAGTCTATGGCTACACCTTC.

J is TRBJ1-5 and V is TRBV7-6; D perhaps matches TRBD1 (5 bases). In germline, CDR1 is SGHVS, CDR2 FNYEAQ. Trimming pared 1 base from V and 7 bases from J, leaving 11 bases between. The CDR3 totals 14 residues. CDR3 residues: CASSLEWGTQPQHF. CDR3 bases: TGTGCCAGCAGCTTAGAATGGGGGACCCAGCCCCAGCATTTT.

The CDR3, as DNA: TGTGCCAGCAGCTTACTCCCCCGTGGGCAGGGGGCCAGCAAAAACATTCAGTACTTC. This encodes CASSLLPRGQGASKNIQYF. V gene TRBV7-2 combines with J gene TRBJ2-4; 8 bases match TRBD1. Germline assignment: CDR1 SGHTA and CDR2 FQGNSA. With V trimmed by 2 bases and J by 3 bases, 15 bases remained unmatched. This CDR3 is 19 amino acids long.

This rearrangement joins TRBV2 to TRBJ1-2; D not certain. This CDR3 has 15 amino acids. V was trimmed by 1 base and J by 7 bases, leaving 16 bases between them. Germline values: CDR1 SNHLY, CDR2 FYNNEI. CDR3 sequence: CASSEGRHGFGGYTF. CDR3 nucleotides: TGTGCCAGCAGTGAAGGGAGACATGGGTTTGGTGGCTACACCTTC. The variable domain in full, with the rest retrieved from reference TRBV2 and TRBJ1-2, is EPEVTQTPSHQVTQMGQEVILRCVPISNHLYFYWYRQILGQKVEFLVSFYNNEISEKSEIFDDQFSVERPDGSNFTLKIRSTKLEDSAMYFCASSEGRHGFGGYTFGSGTRLTVV.

CDR3 coding DNA: TGTGCCAGCCTTTTAGGGGCGAACACCGGGGAGCTGTTTTTT. Translated: CASLLGANTGELFF. This sequence joins TRBV11-3 and TRBJ2-2; TRBD1 is a possible D gene (5 bases). Trimming removed 8 bases at V and 0 bases at J, with 10 bases between. The CDR3 is 14 residues long. CDR1 is SGHNT, CDR2 YENEEA, per germline.

This clone was observed once. The J gene is TRBJ2-7, the V gene TRBV7-6, with 12 bases matching TRBD2. Trimming removed 1 base from V and 6 bases from J; junction bases left unmatched: 7. This CDR3 is built from 16 residues. CDR1 is SGHVS, CDR2 FNYEAQ, per germline. In nucleotides, the CDR3 is TGTGCCAGCAGCTTAGTGGGGCCGACTAGCGGGAGCGAGCAGTACTTC. This codes for CASSLVGPTSGSEQYF.

This clone has only a few counts. The chain uses TRBV10-3 and TRBJ2-2; 8 positions agree with TRBD2. Germline values: CDR1 ENHRY, CDR2 SYGVKD. Germline trimming cut 6 bases from V and 4 bases from J; bases unmatched to any gene: 13. The CDR3 has 17 amino acids. DNA for the CDR3: TGTGCCATCAGCGATCCCAGGACTAGCCCGGGCACCGGGGAGCTGTTTTTT. It yields the protein CAISDPRTSPGTGELFF.

The V gene is TRBV30, the J gene TRBJ1-1; D ambiguous. Germline CDR1 reads GTSNPN; CDR2 reads SVGIG (reference sequence). V lost 4 bases, J lost 2 bases, and 8 bases lay in between. The length of the CDR3 is 12 residues. The CDR3 reads CAWNWGNTEAFF. CDR3 coding DNA: TGTGCCTGGAATTGGGGAAACACTGAAGCTTTCTTT.